The 14 T cell receptor beta chains in this list originate from one sample, sequenced in a study of blood T cells in healthy people across ages. Alongside a J-beta primer mix, a sample-barcoded 5' primer served in a second PCR lasting about 7 to 11 cycles. One entry per CDR3 protein results from TCRdb running MiXCR on the 5' RACE reads. Of 850,000 to 1,000,000 distinct CDR3 sequences in the sample, roughly 51% were seen once. The sequencing input was blood. The receptors originated from an older woman in good health.

The sample holds a few counts of this clonotype. The chain uses TRBV7-2 and TRBJ1-2; D call uncertain. CDR1 is SGHTA, CDR2 FQGNSA, per germline. The CDR3 contains 14 residues. Trimming removed 5 bases at V and 6 bases at J, with 16 bases between. This CDR3 is CASSAYSRGNGYTF. Written as DNA, the CDR3 is TGTGCCAGCAGCGCTTACTCTCGAGGAAATGGCTACACCTTC. The full variable domain, with the rest looked up from reference TRBV7-2 and TRBJ1-2, is GAGVSQSPSNKVTEKGKDVELRCDPISGHTALYWYRQSLGQGLEFLIYFQGNSAPDKSGLPSDRFSAERTGGSVSTLTIQRTQQEDSAVYLCASSAYSRGNGYTFGSGTRLTVV.

The V call is TRBV20-1, the J call TRBJ2-5, with D perhaps matching TRBD1 or TRBD2 (5 bases each). The germline gives CDR1 DFQATT, CDR2 SNEGSKA (reference sequence). The germline V and J ends were trimmed by 1 base and 11 bases, with 23 bases remaining between them. This CDR3 region has 15 residues. Here the CDR3 DNA reads TGCAGTGCTAGAGCCGCCAGAGGGGCATTGGTTGAGCAGTACTTC. Protein sequence: CSARAARGALVEQYF.

This clonotype was observed a few times. V and J are TRBV6-2 or TRBV6-3 and TRBJ2-3, with 9 bases matching TRBD2. CDR3 length: 14 residues. V dropped 8 bases and J dropped 3; count of bases not matched to a gene: 6. Germline CDR1 MNHEY, CDR2 SVGEGT. The CDR3 sequence: CASSYSGRTDTQYF. CDR3 DNA sequence: TGTGCCAGCTCTTATAGCGGGAGAACAGATACGCAGTATTTT.

CDR3 in amino acids: CASSQETANTEAFF. The CDR3 nucleotides read TGTGCCAGCAGCCAAGAGACGGCGAACACTGAAGCTTTCTTT. J is TRBJ1-1 and V is TRBV3-1; D is uncertain. The V gene lost 0 bases and the J gene lost 1 base, with 6 bases spanning the gap. Germline V gene lookup returns CDR1 LGHDT and CDR2 YNNKEL (reference sequence). The CDR3 length is 14 residues.

The rearrangement uses TRBV7-2 and TRBJ2-7; D not certain. The J call may be mistaken, given a closer DNA end match to TRBJ2-5. The V gene's germline CDR1 is SGHTA and CDR2 FQGNSA. The CDR3 consists of 14 residues. The DNA for the CDR3 is TGTGCCAGCAGCTTAAGAATTAGGTCGGAGACCCAGTACTTC. Its translation is CASSLRIRSETQYF.

The rearrangement joins TRBV5-1 to TRBJ2-1; no clear D gene. The germline V gene encodes CDR1 SGHRS and CDR2 YFSETQ. This CDR3 contains 13 residues. V was pared by 0 bases and J by 10 bases, with 11 bases between. CDR3 nucleotide sequence: TGCGCCAGCAGCTTGGCCGGGTCGCGCGAGCAGTTCTTC. Translated: CASSLAGSREQFF.

The table lists this clonotype with a count of one. This chain uses TRBV5-1 with TRBJ2-1; TRBD1 aligns across 7 bases. Germline loops: CDR1 SGHRS, CDR2 YFSETQ. There are 16 residues in the CDR3. The J segment lost 2 bases and the V segment lost 4 bases, leaving 9 bases of the junction unmatched. This chain's CDR3 is CASSPEPGQTYNEQFF. CDR3 DNA sequence: TGCGCCAGCAGCCCGGAGCCGGGACAGACCTACAATGAGCAGTTCTTC.

The genes are TRBV2 and TRBJ2-1; maybe TRBD2 (7 bases). The CDR3 covers 15 residues. V was trimmed by 4 bases and J by 3 bases, leaving 13 bases between them. CDR1 is SNHLY, CDR2 FYNNEI, per germline. The CDR3 nucleotides read TGTGCCAGCAGTGGGGGGGGGCGATACTACAATGAGCAGTTCTTC. Its translation: CASSGGGRYYNEQFF.

The chain carries TRBV6-1 and TRBJ2-5; possibly TRBD2 for D (6 bases). In germline, CDR1 is MNHNS, CDR2 SASEGT. Trimming shortened V by 0 bases and J by 2 bases, and 13 bases separated the two germline ends. This CDR3 spans 16 amino acids. This chain's CDR3 is CASSEAKRGTQETQYF. CDR3 coding DNA: TGTGCCAGCAGTGAAGCCAAACGCGGGACTCAAGAGACCCAGTACTTC.

This clonotype was observed a few times. This rearrangement joins TRBV4-2 to TRBJ2-3; D is ambiguous. This CDR3 has 13 amino acids. Germline CDR1 is LGHNA and CDR2 is YNFKEQ. The V end lost 2 bases, the J end lost 1 base, and 4 bases lay between the germline ends. CDR3 amino acids: CASSQRRTDTQYF. The CDR3 nucleotides are TGTGCCAGCAGCCAACGGCGCACAGATACGCAGTATTTT.

The CDR3 protein is CASSPDRLAGGETQYF. The CDR3, as DNA: TGTGCCAGCTCACCAGATCGGCTAGCTGGGGGAGAGACCCAGTACTTC. The chain employs TRBV18 and TRBJ2-5; D may correspond to TRBD1 or TRBD2 (5 bases each). V was trimmed by 2 bases and J by 4 bases, leaving 17 bases between them. The CDR3 has 16 amino acids. Looked up from germline, CDR1 is KGHSH and CDR2 is LQKENI.

The chain couples TRBV15 to TRBJ1-1; possibly TRBD1 for D (5 bases). Trimming left V 1 base short and J 8 bases short, with 14 bases between. Germline V gives CDR1 LNHNV, CDR2 YYDKDF (reference sequence). The CDR3 length is 14 residues. CDR3 protein: CATSRGEARVEAFF. The CDR3 nucleotides read TGTGCCACCAGCAGAGGAGAGGCCAGGGTCGAAGCTTTCTTT. The full variable domain, with the rest looked up from reference TRBV15 and TRBJ1-1, is DAMVIQNPRYQVTQFGKPVTLSCSQTLNHNVMYWYQQKSSQAPKLLFHYYDKDFNNEADTPDNFQSRRPNTSFCFLDIRSPGLGDTAMYLCATSRGEARVEAFFGQGTRLTVV.

The genes are TRBV2 and TRBJ1-4, with D perhaps matching TRBD1 (6 bases). The V gene lost 5 bases and the J gene lost 6 bases, with 10 bases spanning the gap. The CDR3 spans 13 residues. The germline CDR1 and CDR2 sequences are SNHLY and FYNNEI. The CDR3 DNA reads as TGTGCCAGCAGTACCTGGACAGATGAAAAACTGTTTTTT. Translating gives CASSTWTDEKLFF. Drawing the rest from reference TRBV2 and TRBJ1-4, the complete variable domain is EPEVTQTPSHQVTQMGQEVILRCVPISNHLYFYWYRQILGQKVEFLVSFYNNEISEKSEIFDDQFSVERPDGSNFTLKIRSTKLEDSAMYFCASSTWTDEKLFFGSGTQLSVL.

The V gene is TRBV10-1, the J gene TRBJ2-3; D may be TRBD1 or TRBD2 (5 bases each). This CDR3 has 15 residues. Germline V gene data show CDR1 as WNHNN and CDR2 as SYGVQD (reference sequence). Trimming took 3 bases from V and 2 from J, leaving 12 bases between them. CDR3 region: CASSEPGPHTDTQYF. As DNA, the CDR3 is TGCGCCAGCAGTGAACCGGGACCCCACACAGATACGCAGTATTTT.